This T cell receptor beta chain comes out of a study of regulatory T cells in long-lasting Graves disease. This clonotype occurred many times. CDR3 length equals 14 residues. Trimming removed 6 bases from V and 4 bases from J; junction bases left unmatched: 6. CDR1 is DFQATT and CDR2 is SNEGSKA in the germline V gene (reference sequence). Noted time point: newly diagnosed GD, antithyroid drugs for less than 3 months. The TCR library was prepared using RNA isolated from PBMCs. Arm-PCR of CDR3 regions with iRepertoire HTBI primers generated TCR beta libraries. TCRdb independently ran MiXCR on the multiplex PCR reads; one entry per CDR3 protein. The table includes hundreds of thousands of distinct CDR3 sequences, less than 20% detected once.

The chain employs TRBV20-1 and TRBJ1-1, with 12 positions matching TRBD1. The source is a female donor with Graves disease. The source material was peripheral blood mononuclear cells (PBMCs), sampled at new diagnosis, from a patient treated with antithyroid drugs. CDR3 sequence (DNA): TGCAGTGCAACAAGGGACAGGGGGCGCACTGAAGCTTTCTTT. Its protein product is CSATRDRGRTEAFF.